This T cell receptor beta chain stems from a study of T cells in Graves' hyperthyroidism and ophthalmopathy. Study-wide results and limits: Also found in blood were most expanded thyroid clonotypes above 0.001. The model made its ophthalmopathy prediction, and onset followed a median 6.5 months later. In the analysis, a 13 V-J model separated ophthalmopathy from stable hyperthyroidism.

Diagnosis rested on symptoms, serum thyroxine and TRAb, thyroid ultrasound, and orbital computed tomography. This clonotype showed up many times. Its target is unknown. Amplified TCR beta CDR3 regions came from RNA transcripts. TCR CDR3 regions were first amplified by RT-PCR with HTBI primers. TCRdb re-derived calls from the multiplex PCR reads in MiXCR, one entry per CDR3 protein. Of approximately 600,000 distinct CDR3 sequences listed, about a fifth are singletons. The source of this sequence is a man aged 25-40 years with Graves' ophthalmopathy. Sequenced sample: blood.

In DNA form, the CDR3 reads TGTGCCAGCAGAGGAATTGAGGGAGCGAGGAATTCACCCCTCCACTTT. This translates into CASRGIEGARNSPLHF. The chain joins TRBV28 to TRBJ1-6; D unclear. Trimming stripped 6 bases from V and 7 bases from J, with 19 bases between. The V gene's germline CDR1 is MDHEN and CDR2 SYDVKM. The CDR3 covers 16 residues.